This T cell receptor beta chain emerged from a study of blood T cell repertoires in COVID-19. Produced via immunoSEQ multiplex PCR; TCRdb's table is partial and in-frame only. This sample has around 91,000 clones, with 85% found just once. This CDR3 region has 16 residues. V trimming: 5 bases; J trimming: 3 bases; junction bases outside the gene matches: 4. CDR1 and CDR2 (germline): SGHAT, FQNNGV. Input material: peripheral blood. The chain couples TRBV11-2 to TRBJ2-1, with 13 positions matching TRBD2. The clonotype was recovered from a man at least 80 years old with acute or convalescent COVID-19. The CDR3: CASSATSGRVYNEQFF. The CDR3 bases are TGTGCCAGCAGCGCTACTAGCGGGAGGGTCTACAATGAGCAGTTCTTC.